Shown below are 15 T cell receptor beta chains from a single sample sequenced in a study of tissue T cells after allogeneic stem cell transplantation. This research-autopsy study prospectively enrolled adult allogeneic hematopoietic cell transplant recipients with steroid-refractory graft-versus-host disease. TCRdb's copy holds only in-frame clones and misses some; the assay was immunoSEQ multiplex PCR. The sample includes a few thousand clones, roughly 66% of them seen just once. The specimen was transverse colon tissue, collected at autopsy. The receptors shown here come from a male patient of 60 years or more with steroid-refractory graft-versus-host disease after an allogeneic stem cell transplant. The graft donor may account for some of the T cells.

With respect to this clone: The junction departs from germline at one end; a sequencing error may be responsible. This sequence joins TRBV13 and TRBJ2-7, with 10 bases matching TRBD1. Per the germline V gene, CDR1 is PRHDT and CDR2 is FYEKMQ (reference sequence). CDR3 length: 16 residues. This CDR3 reads CTSSPLPGTGVYEQYF. CDR3 nucleotides: TGTACCAGCAGCCCCCTCCCCGGGACAGGGGTCTACGAGCAGTACTTC.

The genes are TRBV5-1 and TRBJ1-4; weak D call: TRBD1 (6 bases). Germline CDR1 and CDR2: SGHRS and YFSETQ. Deletions cut 1 base from V and 3 bases from J, with 19 bases between. CDR3 length equals 18 residues. The CDR3 reads CASSLFGLGQGSNEKLFF. The CDR3 region has the DNA TGCGCCAGCAGCTTGTTTGGTCTGGGGCAGGGGTCTAATGAAAAACTGTTTTTT.

The chain combines TRBV7-9 with TRBJ1-5; no clear D gene. CDR1 SEHNR and CDR2 FQNEAQ come from the germline V gene (reference sequence). Trimming removed 6 bases at V and 7 bases at J, with 13 bases between. The CDR3 is 13 amino acids. CDR3 DNA: TGTGCCAGCAGACGGGGTTTGGGACAGCCCCAGCATTTT. Translation gives CASRRGLGQPQHF.

This clone has only one observation. J is TRBJ2-1 and V is TRBV2; 7 bases are shared with TRBD1. V trimming: 8 bases; J trimming: 4 bases; junction bases outside the gene matches: 8. Germline V gene lookup returns CDR1 SNHLY and CDR2 FYNNEI. The CDR3 has 14 residues. CDR3 loop: CASRQGLAYNEQFF. Written as DNA, the CDR3 is TGTGCCAGCCGACAGGGTTTGGCATACAATGAGCAGTTCTTC.

V is TRBV12-3 or TRBV12-4 and J is TRBJ2-7; D is uncertain. The length of the CDR3 is 12 residues. Trimming stripped 4 bases from V and 0 bases from J, with 4 bases between. CDR3 amino acids: CASSSNSYEQYF. CDR3 sequence (DNA): TGTGCCAGCAGTTCCAACTCCTACGAGCAGTACTTC.

By sample share, this clone is large (0.1 to 1%). Relative to the germline gene, one junction end is altered; a read error may explain this. The chain joins TRBV5-6 to TRBJ2-5; 8 bases line up with TRBD2. This CDR3 has 15 residues. CDR1 is SGHDT, CDR2 YYEEEE, per germline. The CDR3 sequence is CARSLGAGGGETQYF. CDR3 nucleotides: TGTGCCCGCAGCTTGGGGGCCGGGGGGGGAGAGACCCAGTACTTC.

The chain carries TRBV7-6 and TRBJ2-5; D gene ambiguous. The CDR3 sequence is 15 residues long. CDR1 and CDR2 from the germline V gene are SGHVS and FNYEAQ. Trimming shortened V by 2 bases and J by 1 base, and 11 bases separated the two germline ends. This chain's CDR3 is CASSLQVKGQETQYF. The CDR3 DNA is TGTGCCAGCAGCTTACAGGTTAAGGGCCAAGAGACCCAGTACTTC.

The genes are TRBV5-4 and TRBJ2-5; 11 nucleotides match TRBD2. The CDR3 is made up of 17 amino acids. V lost 4 bases, J lost 2 bases, and 10 bases stayed unmatched. CDR1 is SGHNT and CDR2 is YYREEE in the germline V gene (reference sequence). The CDR3 protein is CASSPRRLAGGQETQYF. DNA for the CDR3: TGTGCCAGCAGCCCAAGGAGGCTAGCGGGGGGTCAAGAGACCCAGTACTTC.

This clone was seen once. This chain joins TRBV7-2 and TRBJ1-2, with D unresolved. Trimming pared 3 bases from V and 8 bases from J, leaving 10 bases between. The germline gives CDR1 SGHTA, CDR2 FQGNSA. CDR3 length equals 12 residues. CDR3 coding DNA: TGTGCCAGCAGCTTGGCAAATTGGGGCTACACCTTC. Protein: CASSLANWGYTF.

V and J are TRBV25-1 and TRBJ1-6, with TRBD1 matching over 9 bases. The CDR3 is 13 amino acids. After removal of 6 bases from V and 8 bases from J, the junction contained 2 bases not matched to a gene. CDR1 and CDR2 (germline): MGHDK, SYGVNS. This CDR3 reads CASSRTGDSPLHF. Written as DNA, the CDR3 is TGTGCCAGCAGCCGGACAGGGGATTCACCCCTCCACTTT.

This clone was seen only a few times. The chain has TRBV7-8 and TRBJ1-3, with D unresolved. Germline CDR1 reads SGHVS; CDR2 reads FQNEAQ. Trimming took 1 base from V and 0 from J, leaving 7 bases between them. The CDR3 loop spans 15 amino acids. The CDR3 protein is CASSLDGNSGNTIYF. In nucleotides, the CDR3 is TGTGCCAGCAGCTTAGACGGAAACTCTGGAAACACCATATATTTT. Drawing the rest from reference TRBV7-8 and TRBJ1-3, the complete variable domain is GAGVSQSPRYKVAKRGQDVALRCDPISGHVSLFWYQQALGQGPEFLTYFQNEAQLDKSGLPSDRFFAERPEGSVSTLKIQRTQQEDSAVYLCASSLDGNSGNTIYFGEGSWLTVV.

This clone was recorded only once. The chain recombines TRBV5-6 with TRBJ2-3; the D call may be TRBD1 or TRBD2 (5 bases each). Germline CDR1 reads SGHDT; CDR2 reads YYEEEE. The V gene lost 0 bases and the J gene lost 4 bases, with 15 bases spanning the gap. CDR3 length equals 16 residues. This CDR3 reads CASSLVSGLGADTQYF. CDR3 in DNA: TGTGCCAGCAGCTTGGTGTCAGGGTTGGGAGCAGATACGCAGTATTTT.

This clone was seen a handful of times. The chain recombines TRBV6-1 with TRBJ1-5, with 7 bases matching TRBD1. The CDR3 contains 17 residues. Germline CDR1 is MNHNS and CDR2 is SASEGT. Germline trimming cut 4 bases from V and 6 bases from J; bases unmatched to any gene: 15. The CDR3, as DNA: TGTGCCAGCAGTGGGGGGCAGGGGGTTTATAATAGTCAGCCCCAGCATTTT. It translates to CASSGGQGVYNSQPQHF.

The V call is TRBV7-8, the J call TRBJ2-2; D unclear. V was cut by 1 base and J by 5 bases, with 5 bases left in between. This CDR3 spans 13 amino acids. CDR1 and CDR2 (germline): SGHVS, FQNEAQ. CDR3 loop: CASSLVETGELFF. The CDR3, as DNA: TGTGCCAGCAGCTTAGTAGAAACCGGGGAGCTGTTTTTT. The whole variable domain, remainder taken from reference TRBV7-8 and TRBJ2-2, is GAGVSQSPRYKVAKRGQDVALRCDPISGHVSLFWYQQALGQGPEFLTYFQNEAQLDKSGLPSDRFFAERPEGSVSTLKIQRTQQEDSAVYLCASSLVETGELFFGEGSRLTVL.

The chain couples TRBV19 to TRBJ2-3; 8 bases fit TRBD2. The CDR3 has 13 residues. After removal of 7 bases from V and 8 bases from J, the junction contained 8 bases not matched to a gene. Germline values: CDR1 LNHDA, CDR2 SQIVND (reference sequence). Here the CDR3 DNA reads TGTGCCAGTACCGGGGGGGAGTTTGGTACGCAGTATTTT. Protein: CASTGGEFGTQYF. Filled out from reference TRBV19 and TRBJ2-3, the complete variable domain reads DGGITQSPKYLFRKEGQNVTLSCEQNLNHDAMYWYRQDPGQGLRLIYYSQIVNDFQKGDIAEGYSVSREKKESFPLTVTSAQKNPTAFYLCASTGGEFGTQYFGPGTRLTVL.